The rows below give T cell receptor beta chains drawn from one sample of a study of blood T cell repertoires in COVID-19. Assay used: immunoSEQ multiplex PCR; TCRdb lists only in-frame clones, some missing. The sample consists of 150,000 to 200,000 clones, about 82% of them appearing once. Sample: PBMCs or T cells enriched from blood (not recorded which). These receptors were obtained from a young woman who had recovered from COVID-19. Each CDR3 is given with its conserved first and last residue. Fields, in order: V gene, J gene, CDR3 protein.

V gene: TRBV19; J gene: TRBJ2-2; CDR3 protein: CASSIVKTAGVRTGELFF
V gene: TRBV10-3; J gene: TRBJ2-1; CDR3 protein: CAISESSGSYDEQFF
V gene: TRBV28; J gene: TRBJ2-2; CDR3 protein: CASIGGANTGELFF
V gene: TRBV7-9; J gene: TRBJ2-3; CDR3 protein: CASSPDPSGDTDTQYF
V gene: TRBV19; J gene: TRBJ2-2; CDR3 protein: CASSTTTTGELFF
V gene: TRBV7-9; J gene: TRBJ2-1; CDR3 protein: CASSLGREGTYNEQFF
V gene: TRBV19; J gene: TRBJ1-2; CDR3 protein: CASSIRTDYGYTF
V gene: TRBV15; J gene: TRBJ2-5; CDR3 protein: CATSLRETQYF
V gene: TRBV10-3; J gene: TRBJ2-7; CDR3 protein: CASGKPRYEQYF
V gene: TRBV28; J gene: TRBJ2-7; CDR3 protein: CASSFPIYEQYF
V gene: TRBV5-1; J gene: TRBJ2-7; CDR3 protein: CASSLERGYYEQYF
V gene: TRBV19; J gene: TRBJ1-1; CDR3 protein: CASSILAGAEAFF
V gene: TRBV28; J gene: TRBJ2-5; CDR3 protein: CASSLWASGSKETQYF
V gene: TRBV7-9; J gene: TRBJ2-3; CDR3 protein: CASSLGGRMADTQYF
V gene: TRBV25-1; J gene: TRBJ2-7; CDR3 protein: CASSRDLPYSSSYEQYF
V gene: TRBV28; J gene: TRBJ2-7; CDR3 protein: CASRRTHDSYEQYF
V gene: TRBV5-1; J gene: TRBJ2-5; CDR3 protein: CASSLGAGVPLQETQYF
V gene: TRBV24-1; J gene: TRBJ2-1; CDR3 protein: CATSDSRGNEQFF
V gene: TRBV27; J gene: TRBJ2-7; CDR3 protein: CASSTLLQGIYEQYF
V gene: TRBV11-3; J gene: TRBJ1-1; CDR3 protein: CASSLAGGSEAFF
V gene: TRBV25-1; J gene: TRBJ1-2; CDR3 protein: CASSSPESGYTF
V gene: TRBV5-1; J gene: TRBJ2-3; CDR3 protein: CASSLAYTDTQYF
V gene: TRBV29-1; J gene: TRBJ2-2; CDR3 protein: CSVGGRANTGELFF
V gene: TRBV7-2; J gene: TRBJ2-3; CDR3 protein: CASSFGLADTQYF
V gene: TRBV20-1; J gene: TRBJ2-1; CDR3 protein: CSASEGDEQFF
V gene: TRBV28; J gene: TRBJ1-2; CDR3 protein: CASSPTTINRVISYGYTF
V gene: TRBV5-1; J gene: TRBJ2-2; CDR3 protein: CASSGLGQGPANTGELFF
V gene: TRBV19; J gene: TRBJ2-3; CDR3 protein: CASSMVTDLGDGGDTQYF
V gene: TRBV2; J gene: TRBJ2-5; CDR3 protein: CASTTSGETQYF
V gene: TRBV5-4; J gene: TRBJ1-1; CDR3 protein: CASSLAETGGNTEAFF
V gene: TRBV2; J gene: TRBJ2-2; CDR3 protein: CASSLGQGSGELFF
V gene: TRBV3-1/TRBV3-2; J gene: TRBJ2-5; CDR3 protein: CASSISGQETQYF
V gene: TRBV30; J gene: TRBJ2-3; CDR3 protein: CAWSRRAGSLTDTQYF
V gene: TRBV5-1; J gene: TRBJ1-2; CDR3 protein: CASSLTGISGYTF
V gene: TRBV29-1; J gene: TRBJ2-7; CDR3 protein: CSVGVTSGRAPAYEQYF
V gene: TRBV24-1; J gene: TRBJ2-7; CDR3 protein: CATSDLNSGGVYEQYF
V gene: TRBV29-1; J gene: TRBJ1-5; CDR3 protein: CSVAESSNQPQHF
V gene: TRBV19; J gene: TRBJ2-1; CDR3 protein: CASSRATGGSEQFF
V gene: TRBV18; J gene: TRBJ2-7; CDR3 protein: CASSQGAQGAYEQYF
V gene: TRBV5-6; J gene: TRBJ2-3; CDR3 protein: CASSKESGGGTDTQYF
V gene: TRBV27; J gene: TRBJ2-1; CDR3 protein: CASSIGGEDNEQFF
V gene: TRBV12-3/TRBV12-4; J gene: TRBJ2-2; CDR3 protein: CASVEVGTGELFF
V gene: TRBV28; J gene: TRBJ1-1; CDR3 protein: CASSPTTGSNTEAFF
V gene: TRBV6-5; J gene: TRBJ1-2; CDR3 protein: CASSWDSNYGYTF
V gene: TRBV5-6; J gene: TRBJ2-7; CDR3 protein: CASSWGLAGVLHEQYF
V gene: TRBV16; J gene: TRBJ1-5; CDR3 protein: CASSPDRVNQPQHF
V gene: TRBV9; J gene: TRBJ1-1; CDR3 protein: CASSGNQGREAFF
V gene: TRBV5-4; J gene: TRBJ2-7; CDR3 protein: CASSFDTRYEQYF
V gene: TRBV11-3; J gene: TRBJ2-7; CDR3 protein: CASSTYRGAYEQYF
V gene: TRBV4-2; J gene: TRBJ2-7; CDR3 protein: CASSHPQTYEQYF
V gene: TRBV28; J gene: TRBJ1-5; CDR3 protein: CASCSKNQPQHF
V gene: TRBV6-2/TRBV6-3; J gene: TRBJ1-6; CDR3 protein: CASSLPVGGDSPLHF